The clone carrying this T cell receptor (beta chain) appeared a few times. What it recognizes is unknown. The sample belongs to a study of human T cells and chemical hapten exposure. Study-level information: Small pooled library volume differences chiefly drove per-sample TCR yield variation.

RNA extraction used unfractionated whole blood as the source of total RNA. Findings of the study overall: TCRs above 1 in 1000 frequency stayed constant with DPC sensitization.

CDR1 and CDR2 (germline): SEHNR, FQNEAQ (reference sequence). Deletions cut 2 bases from V and 3 bases from J, with 17 bases between. The CDR3 has 16 residues. What the library attached to individual cDNA molecules were unique molecular identifiers. As handled by the study authors: Sample-level TCR yields exhibited a median of about 96,000, with a range of about 23,224 to 690,600. One entry per CDR3 protein, called by TCRdb with MiXCR from the reads. The V and J calls here are based on TCRdb, not the publication. Here the sample spans about 120,000 distinct CDR3 sequences, 8% to 9.5% being singletons.

This sequence joins TRBV7-9 and TRBJ2-7; D remains ambiguous. This sequence originates from a human donor in good health. Some clones in this sample may be carry-over from other donors' samples. Sequenced sample: whole blood. The CDR3 sequence: CASSLPPARAGYEQYF. The CDR3 nucleotides are TGTGCCAGCAGCTTACCCCCAGCCCGCGCTGGCTACGAGCAGTACTTC.